This T cell receptor (beta chain) was sequenced for a study of blood T cell repertoires in COVID-19. Sequencing was performed with immunoSEQ multiplex PCR; in TCRdb, only in-frame clones are kept and a portion is missing. The top ten hold 6.5% of the sample, which has about 200,000 clones, 89% seen once. V was pared by 2 bases and J by 4 bases, with 7 bases of the junction left unmatched. The length of the CDR3 is 16 residues. Germline values: CDR1 KGHSY, CDR2 FQNENV. Sequencing was done on a sample of peripheral blood. The chain employs TRBV16 and TRBJ1-2; 10 positions match TRBD1. The origin of this receptor is a man aged 55 to 69 who had recovered from COVID-19. The DNA for the CDR3 is TGTGCCAGCAGCCAAGTCGGGACAGGGGTTGGCTATGGCTACACCTTC. Its protein product is CASSQVGTGVGYGYTF.